Presented here are 6 T cell receptor beta chains from one specimen sequenced in a study of tissue T cells after allogeneic stem cell transplantation (dated by TCRdb to the early 2020s). Libraries were constructed by the immunoSEQ multiplex PCR assay. Entries here come from immuneACCESS through TCRdb and include only in-frame sequences with V and J called. Some clones fail to appear in such tables; in the studies checked, an unresolved V gene covers under half of the shortfall, and the cause of the remainder is unknown. The sample has roughly 8,100 clones on record, around 33% of them singletons. Together, the top ten hold more than 6% of the sample. Interpreted using the paper, the time point label stands for: mouse harvest day 14 after allogeneic transplant. Each mouse graft consisted of 10^7 T-cell-depleted bone marrow cells plus 10^6 splenic CD5+ T cells and was given by tail vein injection.

The sequencing input was skin. Every receptor here comes from a female BALB/c mouse given C57BL/6 T cells with graft-versus-host disease after an allogeneic hematopoietic cell transplant.

This clone was counted a few times. Genes and germline come from the mouse. Read coverage stops 1 residue before the CDR3 terminus; the germline J gene supplies the remainder. The chain has TRBV23 and TRBJ2-5; the table calls TRBD1, which could not be checked here. The CDR3 consists of 14 residues. CDR1 is KGHTA and CDR2 is FQNQQP in the germline V gene. The sequenced part of the CDR3 DNA is TGCTCCAGCAGTCCACAGGGGCGCCAAGACACCCAGTAC. Residues: CSSSPQGRQDTQY. The entire CDR3 is CSSSPQGRQDTQYF.

Only a few counts were recorded for this clone. Mouse germline and gene names are used. The read terminates 1 residue before the CDR3 end, so the remaining end is supplied by the germline J gene. This chain links TRBV12-2 with TRBJ2-3, with D unresolved. CDR3 length: 14 residues. The germline V and J ends were trimmed by 2 bases and 1 base, with 9 bases remaining between them. Looked up from germline, CDR1 is SGHLS and CDR2 is HYDKME. CDR3 sequence reads: CASSPREGAETLYF. CDR3 DNA (partial): TGTGCCAGCTCTCCCCGGGAGGGTGCAGAAACGCTGTAT.

Notes on this clone: Genes here carry mouse names. The read comes to an end 1 residue before the CDR3 does, leaving the germline J gene to fill in the end. The chain combines TRBV26 with TRBJ2-5; unclear D gene. Germline V gene lookup returns CDR1 KGHPV and CDR2 FQNQEV (reference sequence). The length of the CDR3 is 15 residues. V was cut by 0 bases and J by 0 bases, with 7 bases left in between. The CDR3 protein is CASSLSGRNQDTQYF. The covered CDR3 bases are TGTGCCAGCAGTCTGTCGGGGAGGAACCAAGACACCCAGTAC.

This clone occurred once. Mouse names are used for the genes. The read is 1 residue too short to cover the CDR3 end, so that end is filled in from the germline J gene. V gene TRBV15 combines with J gene TRBJ2-5, with D perhaps matching TRBD1 (6 bases). The CDR3 is 12 residues long. Trimming took 6 bases from V and 3 from J, leaving 7 bases between them. Germline-derived CDR1 and CDR2 are SGHND and FRSKSL. Incomplete CDR3 DNA: TGTGCCAGCAGGGACAGTCAAGACACCCAGTAC. Protein: CASRDSQDTQY. The full CDR3 reads CASRDSQDTQYF.

To note about this clone: Gene labels here are mouse ones. The read ends 1 residue shy of where the CDR3 ends; the end is completed using the germline J gene. This rearrangement joins TRBV3 to TRBJ2-4; weak D call: TRBD1 (6 bases). Germline assignment: CDR1 SNHLY and CDR2 FYNGKV (reference sequence). V lost 1 base and J lost 1, with 6 bases in between. CDR3 length: 14 amino acids. Here the CDR3 reads CASSLEGGQNTLYF. CDR3 bases read: TGTGCCAGCAGCTTAGAGGGGGGTCAAAACACCTTGTAC.

This clone was counted only a few times. The genes are named according to mouse. The missing CDR3 end, 1 residue past where the read stops, is filled in from the germline J gene. The V call is TRBV3, the J call TRBJ2-4, with 11 bases lining up with TRBD2. In germline, CDR1 is SNHLY, CDR2 FYNGKV (reference sequence). V was clipped by 5 bases and J by 0 bases; unmatched bases: 1. CDR3 size: 15 residues. The DNA read from the CDR3 is TGTGCCAGCAGCCGGGACTGGGGGAGTCAAAACACCTTGTAC. Encoded protein: CASSRDWGSQNTLY. The whole CDR3 protein is CASSRDWGSQNTLYF.